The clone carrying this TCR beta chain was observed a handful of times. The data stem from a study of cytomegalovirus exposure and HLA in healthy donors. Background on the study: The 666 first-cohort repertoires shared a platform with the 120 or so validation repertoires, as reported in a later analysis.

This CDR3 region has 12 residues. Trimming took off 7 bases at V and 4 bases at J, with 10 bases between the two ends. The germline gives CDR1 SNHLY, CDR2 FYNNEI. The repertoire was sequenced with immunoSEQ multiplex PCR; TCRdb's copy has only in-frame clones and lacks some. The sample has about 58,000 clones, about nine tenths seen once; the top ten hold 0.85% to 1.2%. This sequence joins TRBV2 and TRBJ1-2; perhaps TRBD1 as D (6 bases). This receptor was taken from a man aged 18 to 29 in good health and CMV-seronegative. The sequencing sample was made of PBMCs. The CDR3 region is CASKVQGYGYTF. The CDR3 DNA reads TGTGCCAGCAAGGTACAGGGCTATGGCTACACCTTC.